This TCR beta chain was documented in a study of blood T cell repertoires in COVID-19. On the study more broadly: Samples taken during acute and convalescent COVID-19 were collected in the United States, Italy and Spain. Sources were T cells, B-cell-depleted T cells, or PBMCs; the material itself was cDNA or gDNA.

Germline CDR1 SGHTA, CDR2 FQGNSA. Trimming left V 6 bases short and J 2 bases short, with 8 bases between. The CDR3 is 13 residues long. As for this clone: The sample has other DNA sequences that encode this CDR3 too.

Original processing methods: The assay estimated nucleated cells by amplifying reference gene primers. Clones were read by immunoSEQ multiplex PCR, and TCRdb kept only the in-frame ones, dropping some. The D gene and trimming were derived from the DNA, and the V and J assignments and clone size from that table. Here the sample spans 50,000 to 65,000 clones, around 83% being singletons. The receptor comes from a human donor in a cohort sampled during active COVID-19. Sequencing was done on a sample of peripheral blood. J is TRBJ2-1 and V is TRBV7-2; D unclear. CDR3 residues: CASRADTYNEQFF. The CDR3 nucleotides read TGTGCCAGCAGGGCTGATACCTACAATGAGCAGTTCTTC.